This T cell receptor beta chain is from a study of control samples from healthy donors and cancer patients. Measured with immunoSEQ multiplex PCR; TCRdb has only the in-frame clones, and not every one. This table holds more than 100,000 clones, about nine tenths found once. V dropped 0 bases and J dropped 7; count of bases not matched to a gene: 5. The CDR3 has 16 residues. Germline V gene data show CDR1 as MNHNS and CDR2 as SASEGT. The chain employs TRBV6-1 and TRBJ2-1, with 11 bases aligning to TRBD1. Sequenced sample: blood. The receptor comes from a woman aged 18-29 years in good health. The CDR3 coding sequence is TGTGCCAGCAGTGAAGCGGGGACAGGGGGGGTAAATGAGCAGTTCTTC. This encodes CASSEAGTGGVNEQFF.